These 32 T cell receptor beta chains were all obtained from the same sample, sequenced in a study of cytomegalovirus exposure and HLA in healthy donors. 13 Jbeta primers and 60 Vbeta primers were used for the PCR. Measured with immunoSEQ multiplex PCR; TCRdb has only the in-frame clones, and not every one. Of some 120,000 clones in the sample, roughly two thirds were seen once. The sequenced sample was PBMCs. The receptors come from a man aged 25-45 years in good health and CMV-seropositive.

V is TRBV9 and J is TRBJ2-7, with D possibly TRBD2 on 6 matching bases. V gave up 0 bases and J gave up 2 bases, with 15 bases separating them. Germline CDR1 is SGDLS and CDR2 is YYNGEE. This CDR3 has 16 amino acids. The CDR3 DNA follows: TGTGCCAGCAGCGTAGAGGATGGGGGAGGTGCCTACGAGCAGTACTTC. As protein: CASSVEDGGGAYEQYF.

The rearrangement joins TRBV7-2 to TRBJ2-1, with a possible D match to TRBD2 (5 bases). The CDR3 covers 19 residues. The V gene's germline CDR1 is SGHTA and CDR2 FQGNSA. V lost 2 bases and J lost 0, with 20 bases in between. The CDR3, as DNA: TGTGCCAGCAGCTTATCGGGGTGGGGATGGTCTAGCTCCTACAATGAGCAGTTCTTC. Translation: CASSLSGWGWSSSYNEQFF.

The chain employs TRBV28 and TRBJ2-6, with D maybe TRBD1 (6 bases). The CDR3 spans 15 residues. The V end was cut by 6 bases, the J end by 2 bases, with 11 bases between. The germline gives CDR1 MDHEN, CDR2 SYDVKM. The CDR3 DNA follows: TGTGCCAGCAGCCTCACAGGGACTGGGGCCAACGTCCTGACTTTC. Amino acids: CASSLTGTGANVLTF. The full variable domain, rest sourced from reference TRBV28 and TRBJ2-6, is DVKVTQSSRYLVKRTGEKVFLECVQDMDHENMFWYRQDPGLGLRLIYFSYDVKMKEKGDIPEGYSVSREKKERFSLILESASTNQTSMYLCASSLTGTGANVLTFGAGSRLTVL.

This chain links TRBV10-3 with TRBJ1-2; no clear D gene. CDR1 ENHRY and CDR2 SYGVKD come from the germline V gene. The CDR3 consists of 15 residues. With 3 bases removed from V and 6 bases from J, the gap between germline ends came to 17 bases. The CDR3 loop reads CAISEFKMSINGYTF. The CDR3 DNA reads TGTGCCATCAGTGAATTTAAGATGTCTATCAATGGCTACACCTTC.

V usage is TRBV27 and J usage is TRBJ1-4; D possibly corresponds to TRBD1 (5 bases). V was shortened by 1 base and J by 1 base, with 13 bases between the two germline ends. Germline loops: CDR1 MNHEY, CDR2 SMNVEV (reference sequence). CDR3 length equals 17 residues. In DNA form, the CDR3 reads TGTGCCAGCAGTTTATACCGGGGGAGAGAAACTAATGAAAAACTGTTTTTT. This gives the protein CASSLYRGRETNEKLFF.

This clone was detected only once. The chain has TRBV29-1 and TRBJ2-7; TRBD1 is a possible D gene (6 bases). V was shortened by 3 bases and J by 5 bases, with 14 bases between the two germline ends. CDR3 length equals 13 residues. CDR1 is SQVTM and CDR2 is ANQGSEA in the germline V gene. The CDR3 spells CSVDEGDGHEQYF. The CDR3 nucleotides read TGCAGCGTTGACGAGGGGGACGGGCACGAGCAGTACTTC.

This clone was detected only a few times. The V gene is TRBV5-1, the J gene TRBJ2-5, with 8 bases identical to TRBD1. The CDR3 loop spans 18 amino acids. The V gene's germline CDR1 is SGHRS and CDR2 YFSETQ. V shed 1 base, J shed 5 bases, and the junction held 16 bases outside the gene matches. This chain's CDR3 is CASSLLRTGLLVGETQYF. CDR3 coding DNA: TGCGCCAGCAGCTTGCTTCGGACAGGGCTGTTGGTTGGGGAGACCCAGTACTTC.

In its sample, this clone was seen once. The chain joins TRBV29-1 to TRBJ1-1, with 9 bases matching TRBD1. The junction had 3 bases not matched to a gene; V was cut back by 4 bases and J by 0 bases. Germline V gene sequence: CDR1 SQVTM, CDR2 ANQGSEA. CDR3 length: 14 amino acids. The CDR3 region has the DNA TGCAGCGTTGGGACAGGGGACCTGAACACTGAAGCTTTCTTT. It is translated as CSVGTGDLNTEAFF.

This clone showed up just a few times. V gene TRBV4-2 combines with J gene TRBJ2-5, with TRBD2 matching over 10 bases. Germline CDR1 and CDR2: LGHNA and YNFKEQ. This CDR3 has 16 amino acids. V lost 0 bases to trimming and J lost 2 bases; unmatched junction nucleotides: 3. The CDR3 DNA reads TGTGCCAGCAGCCAAGAGGGAGCGGGAGGGCAAGAGACCCAGTACTTC. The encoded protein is CASSQEGAGGQETQYF.

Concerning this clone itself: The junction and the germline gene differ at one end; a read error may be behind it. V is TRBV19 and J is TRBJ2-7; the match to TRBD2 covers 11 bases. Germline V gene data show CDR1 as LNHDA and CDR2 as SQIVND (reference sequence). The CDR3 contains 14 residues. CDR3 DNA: TGTGCCAGTAGAATAGCGGGAGGGCCCTACGAGCAGTACTTC. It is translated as CASRIAGGPYEQYF. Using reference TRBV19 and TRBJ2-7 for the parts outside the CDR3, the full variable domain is DGGITQSPKYLFRKEGQNVTLSCEQNLNHDAMYWYRQDPGQGLRLIYYSQIVNDFQKGDIAEGYSVSREKKESFPLTVTSAQKNPTAFYLCASRIAGGPYEQYFGPGTRLTVT.

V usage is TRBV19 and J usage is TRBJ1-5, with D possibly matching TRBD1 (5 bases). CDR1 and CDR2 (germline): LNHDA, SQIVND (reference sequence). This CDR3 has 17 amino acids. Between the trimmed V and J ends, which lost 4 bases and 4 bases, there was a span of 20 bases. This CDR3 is CASSTGGRVVLNQPQHF. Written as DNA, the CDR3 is TGTGCCAGTAGTACCGGGGGTCGGGTCGTCCTTAATCAGCCCCAGCATTTT.

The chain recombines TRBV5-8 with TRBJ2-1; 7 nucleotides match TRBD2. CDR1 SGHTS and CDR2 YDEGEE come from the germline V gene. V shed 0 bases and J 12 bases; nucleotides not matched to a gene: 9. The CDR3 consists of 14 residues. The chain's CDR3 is CASSLGDYGVGQFF. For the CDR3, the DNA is TGTGCCAGCAGCTTGGGGGACTATGGGGTCGGGCAGTTCTTC.

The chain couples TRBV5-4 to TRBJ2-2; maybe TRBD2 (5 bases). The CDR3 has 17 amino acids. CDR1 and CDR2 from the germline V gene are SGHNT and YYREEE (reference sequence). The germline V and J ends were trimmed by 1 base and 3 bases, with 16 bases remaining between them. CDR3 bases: TGTGCCAGCAGCTTGCTGGAGGAAGGGAAGGACACCGGGGAGCTGTTTTTT. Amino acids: CASSLLEEGKDTGELFF.

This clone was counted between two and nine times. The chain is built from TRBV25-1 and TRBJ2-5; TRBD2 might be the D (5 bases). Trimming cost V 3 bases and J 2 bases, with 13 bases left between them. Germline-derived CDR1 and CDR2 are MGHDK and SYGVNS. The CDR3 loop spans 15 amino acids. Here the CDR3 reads CASSDVGDTQETQYF. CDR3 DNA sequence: TGTGCCAGCAGTGACGTGGGAGACACTCAAGAGACCCAGTACTTC.

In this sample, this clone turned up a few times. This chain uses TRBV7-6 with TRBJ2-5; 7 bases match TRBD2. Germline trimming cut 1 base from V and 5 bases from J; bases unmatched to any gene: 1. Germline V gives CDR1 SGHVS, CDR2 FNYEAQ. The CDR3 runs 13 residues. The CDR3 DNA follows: TGTGCCAGCAGCTTAGACGGGGGGGAGACCCAGTACTTC. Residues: CASSLDGGETQYF.

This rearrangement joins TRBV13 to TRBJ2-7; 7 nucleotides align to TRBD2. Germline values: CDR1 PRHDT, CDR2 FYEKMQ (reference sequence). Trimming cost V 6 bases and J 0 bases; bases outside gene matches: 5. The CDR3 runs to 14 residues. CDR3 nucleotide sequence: TGTGCCAGCAGTTCCCGACTAGCCTCCTACGAGCAGTACTTC. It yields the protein CASSSRLASYEQYF.

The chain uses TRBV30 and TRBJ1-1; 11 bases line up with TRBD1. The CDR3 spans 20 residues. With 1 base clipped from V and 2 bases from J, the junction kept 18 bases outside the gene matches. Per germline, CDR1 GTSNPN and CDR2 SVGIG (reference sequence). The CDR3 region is CAWSEHIRGQGASRNTEAFF. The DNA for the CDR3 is TGTGCCTGGAGTGAACATATCCGTGGACAGGGGGCGTCTAGAAACACTGAAGCTTTCTTT. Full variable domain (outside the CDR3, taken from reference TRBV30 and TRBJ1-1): SQTIHQWPATLVQPVGSPLSLECTVEGTSNPNLYWYRQAAGRGLQLLFYSVGIGQISSEVPQNLSASRPQDRQFILSSKKLLLSDSGFYLCAWSEHIRGQGASRNTEAFFGQGTRLTVV.

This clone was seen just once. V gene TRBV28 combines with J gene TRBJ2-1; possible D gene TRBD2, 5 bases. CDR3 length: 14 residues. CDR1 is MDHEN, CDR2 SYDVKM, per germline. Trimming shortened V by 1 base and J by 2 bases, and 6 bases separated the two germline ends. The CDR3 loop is CASSLYGTYNEQFF. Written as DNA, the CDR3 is TGTGCCAGCAGTTTATACGGGACCTACAATGAGCAGTTCTTC.

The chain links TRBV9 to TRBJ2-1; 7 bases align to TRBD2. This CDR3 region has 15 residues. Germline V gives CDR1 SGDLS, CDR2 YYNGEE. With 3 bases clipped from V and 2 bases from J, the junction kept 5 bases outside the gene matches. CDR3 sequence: CASSARGDPYNEQFF. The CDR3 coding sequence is TGTGCCAGCAGCGCACGGGGGGATCCCTACAATGAGCAGTTCTTC.

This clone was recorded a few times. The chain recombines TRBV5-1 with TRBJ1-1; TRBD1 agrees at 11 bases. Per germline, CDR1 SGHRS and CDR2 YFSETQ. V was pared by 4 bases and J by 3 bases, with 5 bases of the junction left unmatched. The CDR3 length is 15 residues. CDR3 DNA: TGCGCCAGCAGCCCCAGGGACAGGGGGGACACTGAAGCTTTCTTT. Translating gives CASSPRDRGDTEAFF.

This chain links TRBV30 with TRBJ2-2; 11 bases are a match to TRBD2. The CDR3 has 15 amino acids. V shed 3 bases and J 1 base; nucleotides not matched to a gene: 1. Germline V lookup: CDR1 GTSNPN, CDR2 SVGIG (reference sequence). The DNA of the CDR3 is TGTGCCTGGAGGGGACTAGCGGTGAACACCGGGGAGCTGTTTTTT. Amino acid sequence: CAWRGLAVNTGELFF.

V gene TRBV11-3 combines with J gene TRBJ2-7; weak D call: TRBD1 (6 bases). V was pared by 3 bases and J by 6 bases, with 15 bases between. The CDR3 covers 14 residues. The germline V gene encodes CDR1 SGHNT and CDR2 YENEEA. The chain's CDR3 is CASSFGGISSEQYF. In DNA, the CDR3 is TGTGCCAGCAGCTTTGGGGGCATCAGCTCCGAGCAGTACTTC.

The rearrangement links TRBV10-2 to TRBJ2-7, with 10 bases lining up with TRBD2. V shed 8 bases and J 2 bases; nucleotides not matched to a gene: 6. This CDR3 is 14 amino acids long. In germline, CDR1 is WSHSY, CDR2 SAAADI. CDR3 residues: CASRTSGSTYEQYF. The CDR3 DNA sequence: TGCGCCAGCCGGACTAGCGGTTCGACCTACGAGCAGTACTTC.

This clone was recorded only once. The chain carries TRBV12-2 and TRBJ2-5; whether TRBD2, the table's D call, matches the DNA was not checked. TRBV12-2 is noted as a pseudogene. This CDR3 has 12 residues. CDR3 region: CASLCGGETQYF. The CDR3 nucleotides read TGTGCAAGTTTGTGCGGGGGAGAGACCCAGTACTTC.

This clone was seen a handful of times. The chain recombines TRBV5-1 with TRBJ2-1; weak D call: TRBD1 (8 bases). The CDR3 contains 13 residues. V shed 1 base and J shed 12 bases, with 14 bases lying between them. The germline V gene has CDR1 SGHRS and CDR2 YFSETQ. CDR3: CASSLSGGGGQFF. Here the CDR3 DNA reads TGCGCCAGCAGCTTGTCAGGGGGCGGGGGGCAGTTCTTC.

The CDR3 sequence is CASIKLGGIETQYF. The CDR3 DNA reads as TGTGCCAGCATCAAGCTCGGGGGAATCGAGACCCAGTACTTC. The chain couples TRBV7-9 to TRBJ2-5; TRBD2 is a possible D gene (6 bases). The germline V and J ends were trimmed by 7 bases and 5 bases, with 17 bases remaining between them. The CDR3 totals 14 residues. Germline CDR1 is SEHNR and CDR2 is FQNEAQ (reference sequence). Looking up the rest from reference TRBV7-9 and TRBJ2-5 gives the full variable domain: DTGVSQNPRHKITKRGQNVTFRCDPISEHNRLYWYRQTLGQGPEFLTYFQNEAQLEKSRLLSDRFSAERPKGSFSTLEIQRTEQGDSAMYLCASIKLGGIETQYFGPGTRLLVL.

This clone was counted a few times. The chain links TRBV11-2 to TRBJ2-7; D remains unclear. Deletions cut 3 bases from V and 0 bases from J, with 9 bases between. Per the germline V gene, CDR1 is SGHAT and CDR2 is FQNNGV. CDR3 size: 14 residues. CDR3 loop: CASSLNGDSYEQYF. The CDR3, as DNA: TGTGCCAGCAGCTTGAACGGAGACTCCTACGAGCAGTACTTC.

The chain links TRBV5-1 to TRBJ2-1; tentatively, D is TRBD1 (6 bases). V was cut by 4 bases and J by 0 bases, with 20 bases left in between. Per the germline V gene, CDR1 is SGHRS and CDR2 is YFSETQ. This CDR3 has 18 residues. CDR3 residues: CASSGGLVGDPSYNEQFF. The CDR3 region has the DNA TGCGCCAGCAGCGGGGGCCTTGTAGGGGACCCCTCCTACAATGAGCAGTTCTTC.

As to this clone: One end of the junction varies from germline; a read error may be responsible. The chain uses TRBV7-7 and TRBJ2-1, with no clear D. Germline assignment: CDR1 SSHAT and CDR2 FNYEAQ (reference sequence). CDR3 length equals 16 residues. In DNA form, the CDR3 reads TGTGCTAGCAGCTTGAGTCCCAGTGCGGCCTACAATGAGCAGTTCTTC. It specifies CASSLSPSAAYNEQFF.

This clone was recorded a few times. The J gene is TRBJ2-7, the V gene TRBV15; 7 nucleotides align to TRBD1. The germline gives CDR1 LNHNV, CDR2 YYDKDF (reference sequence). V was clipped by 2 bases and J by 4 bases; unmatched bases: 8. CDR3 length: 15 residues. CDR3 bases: TGTGCCACCAGCAGAAAGAACAGGGGTGGGTACGAGCAGTACTTC. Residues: CATSRKNRGGYEQYF.

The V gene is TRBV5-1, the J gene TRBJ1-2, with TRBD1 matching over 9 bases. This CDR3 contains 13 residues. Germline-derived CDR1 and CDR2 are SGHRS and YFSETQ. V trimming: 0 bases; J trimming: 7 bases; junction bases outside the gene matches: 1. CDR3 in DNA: TGCGCCAGCAGCTTGGGGGACAGGGCTGGCTACACCTTC. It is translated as CASSLGDRAGYTF.

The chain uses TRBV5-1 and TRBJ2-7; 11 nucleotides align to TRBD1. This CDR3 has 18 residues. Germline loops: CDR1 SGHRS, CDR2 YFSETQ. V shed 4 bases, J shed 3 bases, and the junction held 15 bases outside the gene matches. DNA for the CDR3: TGCGCCAGCAGCCGCGGGACAGGGGGTACGGACGCGGGCTACGAGCAGTACTTC. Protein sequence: CASSRGTGGTDAGYEQYF.